These 11 T cell receptor beta chains were sequenced from one sample in a study of OX40 agonist ivuxolimab in advanced cancers. The method was immunoSEQ multiplex PCR; TCRdb's version includes in-frame clones alone and lacks a portion of them. The data contain around 12,000 clones, roughly 84% of them seen just once; the ten biggest clones take up around 40%. The specimen was CD4+ or CD8+ T cells sorted from blood, collected in a trial of the OX40 agonist ivuxolimab. The receptor set was obtained from an adult with an advanced solid tumor such as melanoma, head and neck, liver or kidney cancer.

The chain joins TRBV7-8 to TRBJ1-1; no firm D call. This CDR3 contains 14 residues. CDR1 and CDR2 (germline): SGHVS, FQNEAQ. Trimming removed 1 base at V and 2 bases at J, with 8 bases between. CDR3 loop: CASSLGGLNTEAFF. In DNA form, the CDR3 reads TGTGCCAGCAGCTTAGGAGGACTTAACACTGAAGCTTTCTTT.

The chain links TRBV28 to TRBJ1-2; 9 bases agree with TRBD1. Germline CDR1 and CDR2: MDHEN and SYDVKM. CDR3 size: 15 residues. With 6 bases clipped from V and 6 bases from J, the junction kept 11 bases outside the gene matches. The CDR3 sequence: CASRIPTGGADGYTF. The CDR3 bases are TGTGCCAGCAGGATTCCTACAGGGGGCGCGGATGGCTACACCTTC.

This chain uses TRBV19 with TRBJ2-7, with TRBD1 as a possible D gene (5 bases). The CDR3 sequence is 12 residues long. Germline V gene data show CDR1 as LNHDA and CDR2 as SQIVND (reference sequence). V was clipped by 4 bases and J by 7 bases, with 11 bases between them. The chain's CDR3 is CASSRGSGEQYF. The CDR3 bases are TGTGCCAGTAGTAGGGGCAGTGGAGAGCAGTACTTC.

This clone was seen only once. V is TRBV5-6 and J is TRBJ2-7; perhaps D is TRBD1 or TRBD2 (6 bases each). V shed 4 bases and J shed 4 bases, with 15 bases lying between them. This CDR3 region has 14 residues. In germline, CDR1 is SGHDT, CDR2 YYEEEE. The CDR3 sequence: CASSPGVGGYEQYF. CDR3 coding DNA: TGTGCCAGCAGCCCAGGGGTGGGGGGATACGAGCAGTACTTC.

The chain is built from TRBV28 and TRBJ2-3; 10 bases line up with TRBD2. There are 15 residues in the CDR3. The J segment lost 2 bases and the V segment lost 6 bases, leaving 5 bases of the junction unmatched. Germline values: CDR1 MDHEN, CDR2 SYDVKM. The CDR3 is CASSWSGRDTDTQYF. CDR3 DNA sequence: TGTGCCAGCAGCTGGAGCGGGAGGGACACAGATACGCAGTATTTT.

The V and J genes are TRBV19 and TRBJ2-1; possibly TRBD2 for D (6 bases). The CDR3 contains 14 residues. Germline V gene lookup returns CDR1 LNHDA and CDR2 SQIVND (reference sequence). The germline V and J ends were trimmed by 5 bases and 3 bases, with 11 bases remaining between them. The CDR3 DNA sequence: TGTGCCAGTAGTGCCTTGCGGGACTACAATGAGCAGTTCTTC. It encodes CASSALRDYNEQFF.

The chain combines TRBV28 with TRBJ1-3; no clear D. This CDR3 comprises 14 residues. Trimming shortened V by 10 bases and J by 0 bases, and 13 bases separated the two germline ends. Germline CDR1 is MDHEN and CDR2 is SYDVKM. CDR3 sequence (DNA): TGTGCCACCAAAAGCCGAAGCTCTGGAAACACCATATATTTT. Protein: CATKSRSSGNTIYF.

The chain joins TRBV19 to TRBJ2-2; 7 bases fit TRBD1. Germline V gene lookup returns CDR1 LNHDA and CDR2 SQIVND (reference sequence). The CDR3 is made up of 15 amino acids. The CDR3 DNA reads TGTGCAACATACGGACGGGACAGTCGGACCGGGGAGCTGTTTTTT. Protein product: CATYGRDSRTGELFF.

The chain combines TRBV19 with TRBJ1-5; the D is unclear. Germline V gene sequence: CDR1 LNHDA, CDR2 SQIVND (reference sequence). This CDR3 is built from 15 residues. The V gene lost 0 bases and the J gene lost 0 bases, with 6 bases spanning the gap. The DNA of the CDR3 is TGTGCCAGTAGTATAGATGGCAGTAGCAATCAGCCCCAGCATTTT. As protein: CASSIDGSSNQPQHF.

The chain is built from TRBV5-1 and TRBJ2-7; D not resolved. This CDR3 contains 13 residues. V lost 2 bases and J lost 5, with 11 bases in between. Germline CDR1 and CDR2: SGHRS and YFSETQ. In DNA, the CDR3 is TGCGCCAGCAGCTTAGCAGCTTGGGACGAGCAGTACTTC. It specifies CASSLAAWDEQYF.

This clone was detected only once. The V call is TRBV28, the J call TRBJ2-3; a possible D gene is TRBD1 (5 bases). Germline assignment: CDR1 MDHEN and CDR2 SYDVKM. This CDR3 spans 14 amino acids. V was shortened by 2 bases and J by 6 bases, with 12 bases between the two germline ends. The CDR3 sequence is CASSLSQGWDTQYF. The CDR3 DNA reads TGTGCCAGCAGTTTAAGCCAGGGATGGGATACGCAGTATTTT.